This T cell receptor (beta chain) was retrieved from a study of shared clonotypes between healthy human individuals. Whole-study findings and limits: The represented genetic and exposure-history diversity was limited by the small number of donors.

With regard to this clone: Its specificity is unknown.

Every subset's genomic DNA went evenly onto several immunoSEQ plates. The authors loaded about 200 ng DNA, 25,000 to 30,000 T cell genomes, into sorted-subset replicate PCRs. Sequenced by immunoSEQ multiplex PCR; TCRdb stores in-frame clones only, minus some. The data contain about 2,100,000 clones, roughly 91% of them seen just once; the ten biggest clones take up more than 1.5%. The CDR3 covers 12 residues. Germline values: CDR1 MNHEY, CDR2 SMNVEV (reference sequence). Trimming cost V 5 bases and J 9 bases, with 11 bases left between them. Naive CD8 isolation took CD45RO-negative cells positively selected for CCR7 and excluded terminally differentiated effector memory CD45RA+ cells.

The chain couples TRBV27 to TRBJ2-1; D may be TRBD2 (6 bases). The sequence came from a man in his late teens or twenties in good health. Some clones in this sample may be carry-over from other donors' samples. Sequenced: naive CD8+ T cells from PBMCs. The CDR3 bases are TGTGCCAGCAGTCTGACTAGTTTTGAGCAGTTCTTC. Residues: CASSLTSFEQFF.